This passage covers 22 T cell receptor beta chains from one sample sequenced in a study of blood T cell repertoires in COVID-19 (dated by TCRdb to 2020 to 2021). Libraries were constructed by the immunoSEQ multiplex PCR assay. TCRdb holds this immuneACCESS table with in-frame rearrangements only. Some clones are missing; in checked studies, unresolved V genes explain under half, and the rest has no known cause. Counted in this sample were a few hundred thousand clones; 85% of them appeared once. 3% to 4.5% of the sample is in the top ten clones. Sequenced material: peripheral blood. These receptors originate from a woman between 18 and 29 years old with acute or convalescent COVID-19.

This CDR3 is CASSGAGTEAFF. The CDR3 DNA reads as TGTGCCAGCTCAGGGGCGGGGACTGAAGCTTTCTTT. This chain uses TRBV18 with TRBJ1-1; D perhaps matches TRBD1 (5 bases). CDR1 and CDR2 (germline): KGHSH, LQKENI. The CDR3 runs 12 residues. Trimming pared 5 bases from V and 5 bases from J, leaving 9 bases between.

The genes are TRBV10-1 and TRBJ2-7; 8 bases align to TRBD2. The germline V gene encodes CDR1 WNHNN and CDR2 SYGVQD (reference sequence). The junction had 5 bases not matched to a gene; V was cut back by 4 bases and J by 0 bases. The CDR3 has 15 amino acids. CDR3 bases: TGCGCCAGCAGTGCTACTAGCGGCAGCTCCTACGAGCAGTACTTC. Protein product: CASSATSGSSYEQYF.

This rearrangement joins TRBV5-1 to TRBJ1-1, with a tentative D call TRBD1 (6 bases). The germline gives CDR1 SGHRS, CDR2 YFSETQ. The CDR3 runs 16 residues. The V end lost 2 bases, the J end lost 3 bases, and 17 bases lay between the germline ends. The CDR3 region is CASSFQPQGTDTEAFF. The CDR3 DNA sequence: TGCGCCAGCAGCTTTCAGCCACAGGGAACAGACACTGAAGCTTTCTTT.

The chain couples TRBV2 to TRBJ2-7, with TRBD2 identical over 13 bases. The CDR3 has 19 amino acids. V gave up 5 bases and J gave up 0 bases; unmatched junction bases: 13. Germline V gives CDR1 SNHLY, CDR2 FYNNEI. This CDR3 is CASSRVGTSGMGASYEQYF. The CDR3 coding sequence is TGTGCCAGCAGTCGTGTGGGGACTAGCGGGATGGGGGCCTCCTACGAGCAGTACTTC. Based on the CDR3 plus reference TRBV2 and TRBJ2-7, the full variable domain is EPEVTQTPSHQVTQMGQEVILRCVPISNHLYFYWYRQILGQKVEFLVSFYNNEISEKSEIFDDQFSVERPDGSNFTLKIRSTKLEDSAMYFCASSRVGTSGMGASYEQYFGPGTRLTVT.

Only one count was recorded for this clone. The chain is built from TRBV19 and TRBJ1-5, with D perhaps matching TRBD1 (6 bases). This CDR3 contains 16 residues. Germline V gene lookup returns CDR1 LNHDA and CDR2 SQIVND (reference sequence). V was shortened by 5 bases and J by 3 bases, with 17 bases between the two germline ends. In DNA form, the CDR3 reads TGTGCCAGTAGTTCACAGGGTGTGGGCCTCAATCAGCCCCAGCATTTT. Translated, it gives CASSSQGVGLNQPQHF.

The gene calls are TRBV9 and TRBJ1-1; 10 bases agree with TRBD1. Germline V gives CDR1 SGDLS, CDR2 YYNGEE. CDR3 size: 14 residues. The V segment lost 4 bases and the J segment 5 bases; nucleotides outside the gene matches: 5. The CDR3 region has the DNA TGTGCCAGCAGCTCTAGGACAGGGGGGACTGAAGCTTTCTTT. This encodes CASSSRTGGTEAFF.

This rearrangement joins TRBV7-8 to TRBJ1-5; tentative D call: TRBD1 (5 bases). With 8 bases removed from V and 3 bases from J, the gap between germline ends came to 14 bases. Germline V gene data show CDR1 as SGHVS and CDR2 as FQNEAQ. The CDR3 sequence is 14 residues long. CDR3 coding DNA: TGTGCCAGCTGTCGGGAGGGGATCAATCAGCCCCAGCATTTT. It codes for CASCREGINQPQHF.

The chain has TRBV5-5 and TRBJ1-2, with a possible D match to TRBD1 (6 bases). The CDR3 contains 16 residues. Germline CDR1 and CDR2: SGHKS and YYEKEE (reference sequence). Between the trimmed V and J ends, which lost 0 bases and 5 bases, there was a span of 17 bases. CDR3 DNA: TGTGCCAGCAGCTTGGGGGACACGCCCCACTATTATGGCTACACCTTC. It is translated as CASSLGDTPHYYGYTF. Full variable domain (outside the CDR3, taken from reference TRBV5-5 and TRBJ1-2): DAGVTQSPTHLIKTRGQQVTLRCSPISGHKSVSWYQQVLGQGPQFIFQYYEKEERGRGNFPDRFSARQFPNYSSELNVNALLLGDSALYLCASSLGDTPHYYGYTFGSGTRLTVV.

This CDR3 is CASSFRDNEQFF. The CDR3 DNA reads as TGTGCCAGCAGTTTCAGGGACAATGAGCAGTTCTTC. This chain links TRBV2 with TRBJ2-1; a weak D match, TRBD1 (5 bases). This CDR3 contains 12 residues. Germline V gives CDR1 SNHLY, CDR2 FYNNEI. Trimming took 5 bases from V and 5 from J, leaving 7 bases between them.

In this sample, this clone turned up once. The J gene is TRBJ2-3, the V gene TRBV12-5; 9 nucleotides line up with TRBD2. The CDR3 contains 15 residues. Germline values: CDR1 LGHNT, CDR2 FRNRAP. V shed 3 bases and J 2 bases; nucleotides not matched to a gene: 3. The CDR3 DNA reads TGTGCTAGTGGTTTAGAGCGGGGGGTCACAGATACGCAGTATTTT. Translating gives CASGLERGVTDTQYF.

V usage is TRBV29-1 and J usage is TRBJ2-1; D is possibly TRBD2 (6 bases). Trimming took 6 bases from V and 8 from J, leaving 11 bases between them. The CDR3 runs to 11 residues. Per germline, CDR1 SQVTM and CDR2 ANQGSEA. CDR3 nucleotides: TGCAGCGTCGGAGGGTGGGATGAGCAGTTCTTC. The encoded protein is CSVGGWDEQFF.

The chain recombines TRBV18 with TRBJ1-1, with 7 bases aligning to TRBD1. The CDR3 runs 17 residues. V gave up 5 bases and J gave up 1 base; unmatched junction bases: 13. Germline CDR1 reads KGHSH; CDR2 reads LQKENI. CDR3 protein: CASSFRQGTFTNTEAFF. In nucleotides, the CDR3 is TGTGCCAGCTCATTCAGACAGGGCACCTTCACGAACACTGAAGCTTTCTTT.

The chain joins TRBV9 to TRBJ2-5; maybe TRBD1 (5 bases). The CDR3 totals 17 residues. With 4 bases removed from V and 4 bases from J, the gap between germline ends came to 23 bases. Germline V gene lookup returns CDR1 SGDLS and CDR2 YYNGEE. The CDR3 reads CASSLTGGLWEGETQYF. The CDR3 DNA is TGTGCCAGCAGCCTTACAGGCGGTTTATGGGAAGGAGAGACCCAGTACTTC.

For this clone: The sample holds other DNA sequences that translate to the same CDR3. J is TRBJ2-3 and V is TRBV27; unclear D gene. The germline CDR1 and CDR2 sequences are MNHEY and SMNVEV (reference sequence). V was pared by 2 bases and J by 6 bases, with 6 bases between. CDR3 length: 12 residues. DNA of the CDR3: TGTGCCAGCAGTTTACGAGGTGATACGCAGTATTTT. The encoded protein is CASSLRGDTQYF.

The chain is built from TRBV29-1 and TRBJ1-2, with 9 nucleotides matching TRBD1. Germline assignment: CDR1 SQVTM and CDR2 ANQGSEA. This CDR3 is 15 amino acids long. V lost 2 bases, J lost 1 base, and 5 bases stayed unmatched. This chain's CDR3 is CSVERGQGRNYGYTF. Written as DNA, the CDR3 is TGCAGCGTTGAAAGGGGACAGGGCCGTAACTATGGCTACACCTTC.

The genes are TRBV30 and TRBJ1-1; no clear D. The CDR3 has 14 residues. CDR1 and CDR2 (germline): GTSNPN, SVGIG (reference sequence). The V and J ends lost 3 bases and 1 base respectively, with 12 bases between them. CDR3 amino acids: CAWREHSPNTEAFF. The CDR3 DNA sequence: TGTGCCTGGAGAGAACACAGCCCGAACACTGAAGCTTTCTTT. The full variable domain, its missing parts supplied by reference TRBV30 and TRBJ1-1, is SQTIHQWPATLVQPVGSPLSLECTVEGTSNPNLYWYRQAAGRGLQLLFYSVGIGQISSEVPQNLSASRPQDRQFILSSKKLLLSDSGFYLCAWREHSPNTEAFFGQGTRLTVV.

The gene calls are TRBV28 and TRBJ1-2, with D perhaps matching TRBD1 (6 bases). With 5 bases removed from V and 4 bases from J, the gap between germline ends came to 14 bases. The germline V gene encodes CDR1 MDHEN and CDR2 SYDVKM. The CDR3 is 14 amino acids. CDR3 loop: CASSATRGSYGYTF. In DNA, the CDR3 is TGTGCCAGCAGTGCCACCAGGGGCTCCTATGGCTACACCTTC.

The chain carries TRBV6-5 and TRBJ1-1, with 7 bases aligning to TRBD1. CDR3 length: 14 residues. The germline gives CDR1 MNHEY, CDR2 SVGAGI. V was pared by 2 bases and J by 6 bases, with 6 bases of the junction left unmatched. The CDR3 DNA reads TGTGCCAGCAGTTACGCAGGGGGTATCGCTGAAGCTTTCTTT. Its protein is CASSYAGGIAEAFF.

The rearrangement links TRBV27 to TRBJ1-5, with 8 bases identical to TRBD1. CDR3 size: 14 residues. The germline gives CDR1 MNHEY, CDR2 SMNVEV (reference sequence). The V gene end was trimmed by 4 bases and the J gene end by 9 bases; junction bases not matched to a gene: 8. CDR3 bases: TGTGCCAGCAGTTCCGACAGGGGCTCACGGCCCCAGCATTTT. Translating it yields CASSSDRGSRPQHF.

The chain links TRBV5-5 to TRBJ2-2; D gene uncertain. Trimming shortened V by 0 bases and J by 6 bases, and 6 bases separated the two germline ends. The CDR3 runs 13 residues. Germline values: CDR1 SGHKS, CDR2 YYEKEE (reference sequence). The CDR3 sequence is CASSLDRAGELFF. The CDR3 DNA reads TGTGCCAGCAGCTTGGACCGGGCCGGGGAGCTGTTTTTT.

The V gene is TRBV24-1, the J gene TRBJ1-1, with 7 bases matching TRBD1. Trimming removed 3 bases from V and 5 bases from J; junction bases left unmatched: 2. Looked up from germline, CDR1 is KGHDR and CDR2 is SFDVKD. The CDR3 loop spans 13 amino acids. The CDR3 nucleotides read TGTGCCACCAGTGATAACAGGGGTACTGAAGCTTTCTTT. It codes for CATSDNRGTEAFF.

CDR3 protein: CASNNIGTDTQYF. CDR3 in DNA: TGTGCCAGTAATAACATCGGGACAGATACGCAGTATTTT. The rearrangement uses TRBV19 and TRBJ2-3; D gene unclear. The CDR3 length is 13 residues. V lost 7 bases to trimming and J lost 3 bases, with 11 bases between them. Germline assignment: CDR1 LNHDA and CDR2 SQIVND (reference sequence).